This TCR beta chain emerged from a study of identical twins. Notes on the study in general: Cross-sectional statistics, not tracking of the same donors, supported the conclusions. Potential partial confounding of zero-insertion analyses by invariant MAIT and iNKT cells was noted.

The CDR3 totals 15 residues. V lost 5 bases, J lost 2 bases, and 15 bases lay in between. It was template switching that added a universal primer site, and there were unique molecular identifiers on the cDNA. TCRdb processed the 5' RACE reads anew with MiXCR; each CDR3 protein has one entry. Of about 810,000 distinct CDR3 sequences in the sample, more than 9% were seen once. For this clonotype: Its antigen remains unidentified.

The donor group consisted entirely of healthy Caucasians. This same sample was also part of a study on yellow fever vaccine responses in identical twins.

The sequence came from a woman aged 18-29 years in good health. J is TRBJ2-5 and V is TRBV12-3 or TRBV12-4; unclear D gene. Sequenced sample: PBMCs. In DNA form, the CDR3 reads TGTGCCAGCAGTCTCACTCGTGGACCTCAAGAGACCCAGTACTTC. Translated: CASSLTRGPQETQYF.